The 10 T cell receptor beta chains listed next were all sequenced from one sample in a study of early T cells in non-severe SARS-CoV-2 infection. TCRdb itself ran the 5' RACE reads through MiXCR, one entry per CDR3 protein. The sample shows some 40,000 distinct CDR3 sequences, roughly 5% of them seen only once. The material sequenced was whole blood. Receptors were obtained from an adult who was a healthcare worker with PCR-confirmed SARS-CoV-2 infection or an uninfected control (not recorded which).

This clonotype has just a few counts. The rearrangement links TRBV15 to TRBJ2-6; possible D gene TRBD1, 6 bases. The CDR3 covers 18 residues. Germline CDR1 reads LNHNV; CDR2 reads YYDKDF (reference sequence). Trimming removed 0 bases at V and 4 bases at J, with 16 bases between. CDR3 nucleotides: TGTGCCACCAGCAGAGATTTTCTTACAGGGACCGGGGCCAACGTCCTGACTTTC. This translates into CATSRDFLTGTGANVLTF.

This clonotype was seen a handful of times. The J gene is TRBJ2-2, the V gene TRBV7-3; D is perhaps TRBD1 (6 bases). The CDR3 sequence is 16 residues long. V dropped 2 bases and J dropped 1 base, with 11 bases sitting between them. The V gene's germline CDR1 is SGHTA and CDR2 FQGTGA. The CDR3 spells CASSLSGTRNTGELFF. CDR3 coding DNA: TGTGCCAGCAGCTTATCCGGGACACGGAACACCGGGGAGCTGTTTTTT.

The sample holds a few counts of this clonotype. The rearrangement joins TRBV12-3 or TRBV12-4 to TRBJ1-2; TRBD1 is a possible D gene (6 bases). This CDR3 comprises 15 residues. Trimming removed 7 bases at V and 4 bases at J, with 19 bases between. DNA of the CDR3: TGTGCCAGCATCTCGGGAGCAGGGGTCACCTATGGCTACACCTTC. Translated: CASISGAGVTYGYTF.

This clonotype was found many times. The CDR3 DNA follows: TGTGCCAGCAGCTTTGGCACCGGGGAGCTGTTTTTT. It yields the protein CASSFGTGELFF. The genes are TRBV7-3 and TRBJ2-2; D is unclear. Germline-derived CDR1 and CDR2 are SGHTA and FQGTGA. The V end was cut by 3 bases, the J end by 4 bases, with 3 bases between. The CDR3 covers 12 residues. The full variable domain, its missing parts supplied by reference TRBV7-3 and TRBJ2-2, is GAGVSQTPSNKVTEKGKYVELRCDPISGHTALYWYRQSLGQGPEFLIYFQGTGAADDSGLPNDRFFAVRPEGSVSTLKIQRTERGDSAVYLCASSFGTGELFFGEGSRLTVL.

This clonotype has ten or more counts. This chain joins TRBV30 and TRBJ1-5; no firm D call. Per germline, CDR1 GTSNPN and CDR2 SVGIG (reference sequence). The CDR3 runs to 15 residues. Between the trimmed V and J ends, which lost 0 bases and 0 bases, there was a span of 9 bases. CDR3 sequence: CAWSVLGSSNQPQHF. The CDR3 DNA sequence: TGTGCCTGGAGTGTCTTAGGGTCTAGCAATCAGCCCCAGCATTTT.

There are many counts of this clonotype. The chain carries TRBV4-1 and TRBJ2-3, with 7 positions matching TRBD2. Germline CDR1 and CDR2: MGHRA and YSYEKL. There are 17 residues in the CDR3. The V and J ends lost 1 base and 0 bases, in that order; junction bases with no gene match: 7. For the CDR3, the DNA is TGCGCCAGCAGCCAAGGTCCCCAGCGGGGAAGCACAGATACGCAGTATTTT. This translates into CASSQGPQRGSTDTQYF.

This clonotype has a count of ten or more. V is TRBV2 and J is TRBJ1-5, with D unresolved. Germline V gene lookup returns CDR1 SNHLY and CDR2 FYNNEI. CDR3 size: 15 residues. V lost 3 bases and J 2 bases, leaving 11 bases between the germline ends. CDR3 sequence: CASSEGPRGNQPQHF. CDR3 bases: TGTGCCAGCAGTGAGGGCCCTCGCGGCAATCAGCCCCAGCATTTT.

This clonotype has a count of ten or more. This sequence joins TRBV11-2 and TRBJ2-1; the D is unclear. The V end was cut by 5 bases, the J end by 6 bases, with 5 bases between. CDR3 length: 11 amino acids. The germline gives CDR1 SGHAT, CDR2 FQNNGV. The CDR3 DNA is TGTGCCAGCAGCAATCTCAATGAGCAGTTCTTC. Protein: CASSNLNEQFF.

In DNA form, the CDR3 reads TGCAGTGCTTGGACAGGGGTAAATCAGCCCCAGCATTTT. As protein: CSAWTGVNQPQHF. The V and J genes are TRBV20-1 and TRBJ1-5, with 9 bases aligning to TRBD1. Unmatched junction bases numbered 3, after V lost 5 bases and J lost 4 bases. Germline CDR1 is DFQATT and CDR2 is SNEGSKA (reference sequence). This CDR3 region has 13 residues.

This clonotype showed up many times. The genes are TRBV29-1 and TRBJ2-1; a weak D match, TRBD1 (5 bases). Trimming took 6 bases from V and 0 from J, leaving 12 bases between them. Germline V gives CDR1 SQVTM, CDR2 ANQGSEA. The CDR3 has 14 residues. This chain's CDR3 is CSVSQTVSYNEQFF. DNA of the CDR3: TGCAGCGTCTCTCAGACAGTCTCCTACAATGAGCAGTTCTTC.